The 12 T cell receptor beta chains listed next were all sequenced from one sample in a study of T cell responses to AZD1222 COVID-19 vaccine. Sequenced by immunoSEQ multiplex PCR; TCRdb stores in-frame clones only, minus some. In the table there are around 160,000 clones, around nine tenths of which are singletons. Source: peripheral blood, taken on day 0 of AZD1222 vaccination. All receptors come from an adult in good health.

V and J are TRBV7-2 and TRBJ2-5; 10 bases align to TRBD2. Germline lookup yields CDR1 SGHTA and CDR2 FQGNSA. V shed 2 bases and J 5 bases; nucleotides not matched to a gene: 8. The CDR3 has 16 amino acids. The CDR3 is CASSLNQRGGHETQYF. In nucleotides, the CDR3 is TGTGCCAGCAGCTTAAACCAGCGGGGGGGCCATGAGACCCAGTACTTC.

The chain links TRBV28 to TRBJ1-3; no clear D. The V gene's germline CDR1 is MDHEN and CDR2 SYDVKM. The CDR3 runs 14 residues. Trimming shortened V by 5 bases and J by 4 bases, and 12 bases separated the two germline ends. DNA for the CDR3: TGTGCCAGCAGTCTAGGGAGGGCAGGAAACACCATATATTTT. Translated: CASSLGRAGNTIYF. The variable domain in full, completed from reference TRBV28 and TRBJ1-3, reads DVKVTQSSRYLVKRTGEKVFLECVQDMDHENMFWYRQDPGLGLRLIYFSYDVKMKEKGDIPEGYSVSREKKERFSLILESASTNQTSMYLCASSLGRAGNTIYFGEGSWLTVV.

This clone was seen more than once but under ten times. The chain links TRBV6-2 or TRBV6-3 to TRBJ1-4; D gene unclear. Deletions cut 2 bases from V and 2 bases from J, with 27 bases between. The CDR3 length is 21 residues. Germline V gene lookup returns CDR1 MNHEY and CDR2 SVGEGT. The CDR3 loop is CASSYRVELWVSRSTNEKLFF. The CDR3 coding sequence is TGTGCCAGCAGTTACCGGGTGGAGCTCTGGGTGTCAAGATCGACTAATGAAAAACTGTTTTTT.

This chain connects TRBV27 to TRBJ2-2; D is ambiguous. This CDR3 is 17 amino acids long. V lost 2 bases and J 1 base, leaving 14 bases between the germline ends. Germline V gene data show CDR1 as MNHEY and CDR2 as SMNVEV (reference sequence). CDR3 DNA sequence: TGTGCCAGCAGTTTAATGGCCCGGTCAGAGAACACCGGGGAGCTGTTTTTT. It is translated as CASSLMARSENTGELFF.

This clone appeared once. The gene calls are TRBV5-1 and TRBJ2-5; TRBD2 matches 12 bases. This CDR3 is 18 amino acids long. V was pared by 0 bases and J by 4 bases, with 10 bases of the junction left unmatched. In germline, CDR1 is SGHRS, CDR2 YFSETQ. The CDR3 spells CASSLALAGGRRSETQYF. The CDR3, as DNA: TGCGCCAGCAGCTTGGCGCTAGCGGGGGGGCGAAGGTCAGAGACCCAGTACTTC.

The V gene is TRBV19, the J gene TRBJ2-7; 9 positions match TRBD1. V dropped 5 bases and J dropped 4; count of bases not matched to a gene: 3. This CDR3 contains 13 residues. The V gene's germline CDR1 is LNHDA and CDR2 SQIVND (reference sequence). The CDR3 reads CASSRQGGYEQYF. In DNA, the CDR3 is TGTGCCAGTAGTCGACAGGGGGGTTACGAGCAGTACTTC.

This chain connects TRBV2 to TRBJ1-4, with a possible D match to TRBD1 (5 bases). V lost 7 bases and J 5 bases, leaving 14 bases between the germline ends. The CDR3 length is 14 residues. Germline V lookup: CDR1 SNHLY, CDR2 FYNNEI. The chain's CDR3 is CASNGRGGNEKLFF. CDR3 sequence (DNA): TGTGCCAGCAATGGGCGGGGCGGAAATGAAAAACTGTTTTTT. The full variable domain, completed using reference TRBV2 and TRBJ1-4, is EPEVTQTPSHQVTQMGQEVILRCVPISNHLYFYWYRQILGQKVEFLVSFYNNEISEKSEIFDDQFSVERPDGSNFTLKIRSTKLEDSAMYFCASNGRGGNEKLFFGSGTQLSVL.

The chain is built from TRBV29-1 and TRBJ1-1; 9 nucleotides agree with TRBD1. V shed 6 bases, J shed 4 bases, and the junction held 6 bases outside the gene matches. Germline V CDR1 and CDR2: SQVTM, ANQGSEA. This CDR3 has 13 amino acids. Written as DNA, the CDR3 is TGCAGCGTGGGACAGGGAGAAGGCACTGAAGCTTTCTTT. Amino acids: CSVGQGEGTEAFF.

CDR3 sequence: CASSLVGRASLGANVLTF. The CDR3 coding sequence is TGTGCCAGCAGTTTAGTGGGTCGGGCTTCCCTTGGGGCCAACGTCCTGACTTTC. The V and J genes are TRBV28 and TRBJ2-6; D unresolved. Germline CDR1 is MDHEN and CDR2 is SYDVKM. V was clipped by 2 bases and J by 3 bases, with 17 bases between them. This CDR3 has 18 amino acids.

J is TRBJ2-3 and V is TRBV7-3; possibly TRBD1 for D (6 bases). CDR1 is SGHTA, CDR2 FQGTGA, per germline. Trimming removed 1 base at V and 3 bases at J, with 11 bases between. The CDR3 has 15 amino acids. The CDR3 loop reads CASSLIGGSTDTQYF. The CDR3 nucleotides are TGTGCCAGCAGCTTAATAGGGGGTAGTACAGATACGCAGTATTTT.

There are a few counts of this clone. J is TRBJ2-2 and V is TRBV28, with 12 bases identical to TRBD2. V shed 0 bases and J 6 bases; nucleotides not matched to a gene: 2. Looked up from germline, CDR1 is MDHEN and CDR2 is SYDVKM. The CDR3 totals 16 residues. The CDR3 protein is CASSLWTSGSAGELFF. The DNA for the CDR3 is TGTGCCAGCAGTTTATGGACTAGCGGGAGCGCCGGGGAGCTGTTTTTT. Variable domain in full (rest from reference TRBV28 and TRBJ2-2): DVKVTQSSRYLVKRTGEKVFLECVQDMDHENMFWYRQDPGLGLRLIYFSYDVKMKEKGDIPEGYSVSREKKERFSLILESASTNQTSMYLCASSLWTSGSAGELFFGEGSRLTVL.

In the case of this clone: The sample holds other DNA sequences that translate to the same CDR3. V is TRBV6-5 and J is TRBJ1-1; D ambiguous. Germline V CDR1 and CDR2: MNHEY, SVGAGI. V dropped 0 bases and J dropped 1 base, with 3 bases sitting between them. CDR3 length: 13 amino acids. The CDR3 sequence: CASSYSANTEAFF. DNA for the CDR3: TGTGCCAGCAGTTACTCAGCGAACACTGAAGCTTTCTTT.